This record looks at one T cell receptor (beta chain) sequence and its context. What it binds is unknown. The V and J ends lost 4 bases and 7 bases respectively, with 8 bases between them. CDR3 length: 11 residues. The germline V gene has CDR1 SNHLY and CDR2 FYNNEI. Blood PBMC samples: pre-vaccination, two weeks post third vaccination, and at tumor progression. Profiling relied on immunoSEQ multiplex PCR, and the TCRdb table lists in-frame clones only, not all of them. The sample lists 80,000 to 100,000 clones; 75% to 85% were seen once. This sample was taken from a study of glioma-infiltrating T cells after dendritic cell vaccination. Points from the study as a whole: Patients with more pretreatment TILs had longer time to progression and survival.

The TCR was taken from a human donor with glioblastoma. This material consisted of blood, taken before dendritic cell vaccination. V is TRBV2 and J is TRBJ2-7; D might be TRBD2 (6 bases). The CDR3 DNA reads as TGTGCCAGCAGTGGCCTAGCGGAGCAGTACTTC. As protein: CASSGLAEQYF.